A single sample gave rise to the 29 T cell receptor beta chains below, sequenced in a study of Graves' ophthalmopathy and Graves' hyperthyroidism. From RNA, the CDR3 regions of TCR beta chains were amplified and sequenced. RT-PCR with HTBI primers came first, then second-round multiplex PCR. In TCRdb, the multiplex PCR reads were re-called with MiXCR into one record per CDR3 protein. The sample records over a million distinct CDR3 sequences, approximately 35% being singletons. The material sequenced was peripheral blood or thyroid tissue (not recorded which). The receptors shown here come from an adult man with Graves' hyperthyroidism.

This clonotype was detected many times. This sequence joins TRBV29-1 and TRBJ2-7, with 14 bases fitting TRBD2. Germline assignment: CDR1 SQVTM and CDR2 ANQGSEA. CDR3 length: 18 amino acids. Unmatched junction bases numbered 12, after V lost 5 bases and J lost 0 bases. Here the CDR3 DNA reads TGCAGCGTTTGGGGTACCGGGACTAGCGGGGGATACTCCTACGAGCAGTACTTC. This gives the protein CSVWGTGTSGGYSYEQYF.

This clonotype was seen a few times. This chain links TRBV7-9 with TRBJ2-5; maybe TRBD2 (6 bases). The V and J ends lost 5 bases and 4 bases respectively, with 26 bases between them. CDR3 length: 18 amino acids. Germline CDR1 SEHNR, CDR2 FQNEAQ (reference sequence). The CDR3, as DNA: TGTGCCAGCAGCCCCTTAGTCCTCCTAGGACTATTGCGAGAGACCCAGTACTTC. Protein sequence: CASSPLVLLGLLRETQYF. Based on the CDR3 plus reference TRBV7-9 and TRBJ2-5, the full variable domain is DTGVSQNPRHKITKRGQNVTFRCDPISEHNRLYWYRQTLGQGPEFLTYFQNEAQLEKSRLLSDRFSAERPKGSFSTLEIQRTEQGDSAMYLCASSPLVLLGLLRETQYFGPGTRLLVL.

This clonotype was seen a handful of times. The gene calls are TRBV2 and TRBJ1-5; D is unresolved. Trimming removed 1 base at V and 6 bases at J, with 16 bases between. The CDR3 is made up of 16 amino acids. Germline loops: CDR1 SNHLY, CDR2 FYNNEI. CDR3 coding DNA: TGTGCCAGCAGTGAAGACCAGACAAGGTATGGTCAGCCCCAGCATTTT. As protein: CASSEDQTRYGQPQHF. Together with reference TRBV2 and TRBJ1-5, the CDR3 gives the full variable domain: EPEVTQTPSHQVTQMGQEVILRCVPISNHLYFYWYRQILGQKVEFLVSFYNNEISEKSEIFDDQFSVERPDGSNFTLKIRSTKLEDSAMYFCASSEDQTRYGQPQHFGDGTRLSIL.

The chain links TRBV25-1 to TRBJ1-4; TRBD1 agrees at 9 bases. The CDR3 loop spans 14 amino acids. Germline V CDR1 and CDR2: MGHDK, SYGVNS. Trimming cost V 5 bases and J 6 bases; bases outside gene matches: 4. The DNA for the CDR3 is TGTGCCAGCAGTTCTCGACAGGGGGATGAAAAACTGTTTTTT. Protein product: CASSSRQGDEKLFF. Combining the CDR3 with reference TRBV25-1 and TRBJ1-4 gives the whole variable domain EADIYQTPRYLVIGTGKKITLECSQTMGHDKMYWYQQDPGMELHLIHYSYGVNSTEKGDLSSESTVSRIRTEHFPLTLESARPSHTSQYLCASSSRQGDEKLFFGSGTQLSVL.

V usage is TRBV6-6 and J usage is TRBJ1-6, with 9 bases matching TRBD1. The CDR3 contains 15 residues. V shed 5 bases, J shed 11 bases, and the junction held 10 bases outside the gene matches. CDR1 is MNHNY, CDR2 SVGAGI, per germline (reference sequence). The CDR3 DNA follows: TGTGCCAGCAGTACCGGGACAGGGTCATCTCCACCCCTCCACTTT. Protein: CASSTGTGSSPPLHF.

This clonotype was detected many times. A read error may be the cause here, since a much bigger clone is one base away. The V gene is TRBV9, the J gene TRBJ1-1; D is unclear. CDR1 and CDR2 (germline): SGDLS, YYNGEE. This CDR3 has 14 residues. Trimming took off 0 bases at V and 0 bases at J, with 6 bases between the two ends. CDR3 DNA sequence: TGTGCCAGCAGCGTAGGGGGAATGAACACTGAAGCTTTCTTT. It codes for CASSVGGMNTEAFF.

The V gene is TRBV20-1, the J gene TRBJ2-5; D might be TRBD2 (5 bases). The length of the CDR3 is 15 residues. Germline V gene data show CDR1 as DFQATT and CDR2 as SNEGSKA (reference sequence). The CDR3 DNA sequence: TGCAGCGTTGAAACTAGGGCCTTAATTGGAGAGACCCAGTACTTC. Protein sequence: CSVETRALIGETQYF.

CDR3 region: CSAPPSGGNEQFF. DNA of the CDR3: TGCAGCGCCCCCCCGTCGGGGGGCAATGAGCAGTTCTTC. The chain uses TRBV29-1 and TRBJ2-1, with 7 bases lining up with TRBD2. V dropped 7 bases and J dropped 6; count of bases not matched to a gene: 9. The length of the CDR3 is 13 residues. Germline CDR1 reads SQVTM; CDR2 reads ANQGSEA.

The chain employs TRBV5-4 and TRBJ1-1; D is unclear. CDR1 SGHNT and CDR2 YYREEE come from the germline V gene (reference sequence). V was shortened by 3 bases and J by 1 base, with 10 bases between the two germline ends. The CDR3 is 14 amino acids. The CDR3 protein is CASSYGRPNTEAFF. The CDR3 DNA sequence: TGTGCCAGCAGCTATGGACGGCCGAACACTGAAGCTTTCTTT.

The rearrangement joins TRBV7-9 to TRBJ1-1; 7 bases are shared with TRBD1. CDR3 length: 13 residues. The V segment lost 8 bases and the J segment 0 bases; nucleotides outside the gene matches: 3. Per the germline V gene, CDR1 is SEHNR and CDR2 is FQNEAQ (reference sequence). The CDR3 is CASHQGVNTEAFF. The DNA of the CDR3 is TGTGCCAGCCATCAGGGGGTGAACACTGAAGCTTTCTTT.

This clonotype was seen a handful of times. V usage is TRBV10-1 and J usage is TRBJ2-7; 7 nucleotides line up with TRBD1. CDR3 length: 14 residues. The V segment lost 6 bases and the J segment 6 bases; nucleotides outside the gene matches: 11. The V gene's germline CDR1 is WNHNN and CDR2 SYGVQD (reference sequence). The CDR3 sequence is CASSRDSATPEQYF. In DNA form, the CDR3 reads TGCGCCAGCAGCCGGGACAGCGCGACACCCGAGCAGTACTTC.

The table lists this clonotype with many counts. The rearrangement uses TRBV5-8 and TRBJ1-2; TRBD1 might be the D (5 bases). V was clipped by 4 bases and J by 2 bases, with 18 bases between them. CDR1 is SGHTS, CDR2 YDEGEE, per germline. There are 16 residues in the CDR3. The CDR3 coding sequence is TGTGCCAGCAGCCTGGCGGTATGGGGCTCAAACTATGGCTACACCTTC. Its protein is CASSLAVWGSNYGYTF. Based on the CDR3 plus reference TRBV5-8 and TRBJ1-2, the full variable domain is EAGVTQSPTHLIKTRGQQATLRCSPISGHTSVYWYQQALGLGLQFLLWYDEGEERNRGNFPPRFSGRQFPNYSSELNVNALELEDSALYLCASSLAVWGSNYGYTFGSGTRLTVV.

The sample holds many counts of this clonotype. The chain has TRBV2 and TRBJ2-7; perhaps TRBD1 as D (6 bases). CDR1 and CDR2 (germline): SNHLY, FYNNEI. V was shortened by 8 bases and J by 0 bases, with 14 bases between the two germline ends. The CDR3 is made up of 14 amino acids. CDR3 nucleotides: TGTGCCAGCGGAACAGGGTATAGCTCCTACGAGCAGTACTTC. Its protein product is CASGTGYSSYEQYF.

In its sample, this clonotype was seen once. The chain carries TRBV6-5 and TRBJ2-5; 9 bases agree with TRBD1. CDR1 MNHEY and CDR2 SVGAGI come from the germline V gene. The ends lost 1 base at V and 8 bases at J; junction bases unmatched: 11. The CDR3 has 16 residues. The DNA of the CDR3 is TGTGCCAGCAGTTACTTGGGGACAGGGACCCGTGACACCCAGTACTTC. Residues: CASSYLGTGTRDTQYF.

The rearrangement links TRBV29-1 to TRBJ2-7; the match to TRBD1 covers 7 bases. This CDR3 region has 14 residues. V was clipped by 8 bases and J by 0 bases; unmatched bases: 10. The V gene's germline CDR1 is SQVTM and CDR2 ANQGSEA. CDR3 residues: CSLGGTESSYEQYF. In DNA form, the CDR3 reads TGCAGCTTGGGTGGGACAGAGAGCTCCTACGAGCAGTACTTC.

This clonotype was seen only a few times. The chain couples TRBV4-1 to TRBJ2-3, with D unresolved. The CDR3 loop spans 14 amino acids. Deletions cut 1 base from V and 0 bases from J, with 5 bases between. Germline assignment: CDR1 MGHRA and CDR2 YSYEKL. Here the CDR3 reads CASSQGSSTDTQYF. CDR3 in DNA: TGCGCCAGCAGCCAAGGGTCAAGCACAGATACGCAGTATTTT.

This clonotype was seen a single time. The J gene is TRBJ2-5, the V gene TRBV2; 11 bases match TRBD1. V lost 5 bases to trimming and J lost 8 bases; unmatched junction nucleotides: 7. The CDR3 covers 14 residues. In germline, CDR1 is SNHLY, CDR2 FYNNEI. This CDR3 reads CASSLMGQGGTQYF. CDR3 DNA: TGTGCCAGCAGTTTAATGGGACAGGGGGGTACCCAGTACTTC.

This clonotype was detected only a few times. Here the CDR3 reads CASEHAGQGSNQPQHF. The DNA of the CDR3 is TGTGCCAGCGAGCACGCGGGACAGGGAAGCAATCAGCCCCAGCATTTT. V gene TRBV12-3 or TRBV12-4 combines with J gene TRBJ1-5; 9 nucleotides line up with TRBD1. This CDR3 spans 16 amino acids. J gave up 1 base and V 8 bases, and 9 bases lay outside the gene matches.

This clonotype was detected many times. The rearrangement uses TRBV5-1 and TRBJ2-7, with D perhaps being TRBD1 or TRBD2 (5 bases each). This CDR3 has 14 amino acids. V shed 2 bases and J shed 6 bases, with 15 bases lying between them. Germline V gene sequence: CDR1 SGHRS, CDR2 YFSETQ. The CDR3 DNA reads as TGCGCCAGCAGCTTAGGGGACGCCGAAGTCGAGCAGTACTTC. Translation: CASSLGDAEVEQYF. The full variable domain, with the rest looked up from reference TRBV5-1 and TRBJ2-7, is KAGVTQTPRYLIKTRGQQVTLSCSPISGHRSVSWYQQTPGQGLQFLFEYFSETQRNKGNFPGRFSGRQFSNSRSEMNVSTLELGDSALYLCASSLGDAEVEQYFGPGTRLTVT.

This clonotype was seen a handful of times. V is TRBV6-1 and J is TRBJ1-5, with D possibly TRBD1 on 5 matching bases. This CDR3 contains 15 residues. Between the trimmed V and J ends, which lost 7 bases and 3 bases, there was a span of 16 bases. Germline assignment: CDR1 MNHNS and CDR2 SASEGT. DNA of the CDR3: TGTGCCAGCACCGAGGTTGGGGGGATCAATCAGCCCCAGCATTTT. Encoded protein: CASTEVGGINQPQHF.

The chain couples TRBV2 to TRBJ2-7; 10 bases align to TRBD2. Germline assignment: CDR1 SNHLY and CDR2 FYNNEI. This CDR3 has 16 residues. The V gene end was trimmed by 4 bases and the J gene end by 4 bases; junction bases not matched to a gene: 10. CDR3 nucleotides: TGTGCCAGCAGTGGTCTAGCGGGAGCCGGGTTATACGAGCAGTACTTC. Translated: CASSGLAGAGLYEQYF.

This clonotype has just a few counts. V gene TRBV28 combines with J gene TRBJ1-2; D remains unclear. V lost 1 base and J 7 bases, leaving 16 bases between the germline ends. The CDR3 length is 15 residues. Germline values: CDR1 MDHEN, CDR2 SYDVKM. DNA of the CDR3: TGTGCCAGCAGTTTATCAACGTTACTTCTTTCTGGCTACACCTTC. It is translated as CASSLSTLLLSGYTF.

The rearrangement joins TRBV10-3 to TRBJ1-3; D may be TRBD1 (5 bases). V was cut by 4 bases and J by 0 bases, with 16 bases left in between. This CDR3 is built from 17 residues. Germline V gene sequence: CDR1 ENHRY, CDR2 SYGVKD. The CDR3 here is CAISGPEGKGSGNTIYF. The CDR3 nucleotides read TGTGCCATCAGTGGGCCGGAGGGGAAGGGCTCTGGAAACACCATATATTTT.

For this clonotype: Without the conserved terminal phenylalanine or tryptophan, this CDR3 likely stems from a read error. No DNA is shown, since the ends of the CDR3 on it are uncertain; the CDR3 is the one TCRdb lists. The CDR3 loop is CATSDPGSS. The V call is TRBV24-1, the J call TRBJ1-1; TRBD1, the table's D call, was not compared with the DNA. Ends included, the CDR3 has 9 residues. Germline V lookup: CDR1 KGHDR, CDR2 SFDVKD.

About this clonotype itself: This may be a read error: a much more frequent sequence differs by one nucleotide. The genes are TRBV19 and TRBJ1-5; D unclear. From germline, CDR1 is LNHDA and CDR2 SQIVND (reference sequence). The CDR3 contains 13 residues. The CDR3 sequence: CVSSVGINQPQHF. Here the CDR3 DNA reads TGTGTCAGTAGTGTGGGGATTAATCAGCCCCAGCATTTT. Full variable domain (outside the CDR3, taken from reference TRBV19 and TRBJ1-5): DGGITQSPKYLFRKEGQNVTLSCEQNLNHDAMYWYRQDPGQGLRLIYYSQIVNDFQKGDIAEGYSVSREKKESFPLTVTSAQKNPTAFYLCVSSVGINQPQHFGDGTRLSIL.

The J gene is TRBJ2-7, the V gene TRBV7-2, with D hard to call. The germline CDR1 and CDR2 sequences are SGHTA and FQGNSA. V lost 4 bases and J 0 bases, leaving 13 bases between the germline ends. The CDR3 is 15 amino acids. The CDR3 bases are TGTGCCAGCAGCTCAGTACGTTGGAGCTCCTACGAGCAGTACTTC. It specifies CASSSVRWSSYEQYF.

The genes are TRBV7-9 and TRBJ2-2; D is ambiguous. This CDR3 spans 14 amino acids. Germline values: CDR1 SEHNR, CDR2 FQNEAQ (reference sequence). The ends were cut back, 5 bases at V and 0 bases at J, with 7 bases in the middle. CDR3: CASSQTTNTGELFF. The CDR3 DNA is TGTGCCAGCAGCCAGACAACGAACACCGGGGAGCTGTTTTTT. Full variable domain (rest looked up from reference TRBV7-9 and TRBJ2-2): DTGVSQNPRHKITKRGQNVTFRCDPISEHNRLYWYRQTLGQGPEFLTYFQNEAQLEKSRLLSDRFSAERPKGSFSTLEIQRTEQGDSAMYLCASSQTTNTGELFFGEGSRLTVL.

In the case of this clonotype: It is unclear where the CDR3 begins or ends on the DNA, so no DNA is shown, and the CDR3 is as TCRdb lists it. CDR3: CACSVDSGANVLTF. The chain is built from TRBV5-1 and TRBJ2-6. A total of 14 residues make up the CDR3, ends included. Germline V CDR1 and CDR2: SGHRS, YFSETQ.

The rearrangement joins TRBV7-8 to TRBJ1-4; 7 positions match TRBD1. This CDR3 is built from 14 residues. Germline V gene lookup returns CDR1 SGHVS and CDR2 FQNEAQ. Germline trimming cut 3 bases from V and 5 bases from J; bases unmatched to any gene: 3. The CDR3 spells CASSFRQGNEKLFF. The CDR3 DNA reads TGTGCCAGCAGCTTTAGACAGGGCAATGAAAAACTGTTTTTT.